This is a list of T cell receptor beta chains from one sample in a study of CD8 T cells in Susac syndrome. Each CDR3 protein gets one entry after TCRdb re-called the immunoSEQ multiplex PCR reads with MiXCR. The repertoire includes some 180,000 distinct CDR3 sequences, roughly 91% of them detected once, and approximately 0.086% sits in the top ten. The specimen sequenced was CD4+ T cells from PBMCs. These receptors came from a human donor with Susac syndrome. Both conserved end residues are part of each CDR3. Fields, in order: clone size, J gene, D gene, V gene, CDR3 DNA, CDR3 protein. The D gene is left open where the match is weak. Not all rows give a size; the values are once, few, many and, for expanded clones, a class.

.,TRBJ2-5,TRBD1,TRBV30,TGTGCCTGGGCATTTTCCGGGACAGCACAAGAGACCCAGTACTTC,CAWAFSGTAQETQYF
.,TRBJ1-2,TRBD1,TRBV19,TGTGCCAGTAGTCGCGCCTTTACGGGACAGATCAACTATGGCTACACCTTC,CASSRAFTGQINYGYTF
.,TRBJ1-5,TRBD1,TRBV5-6,TGTGCCAGCGGACGATGGGGACAGATATATAGCAATCAGCCCCAGCATTTT,CASGRWGQIYSNQPQHF
once,TRBJ1-3,TRBD1,TRBV10-3,TGTGCCATCAGTGGAAGGACAGGAGTCTCTGGAAACACCATATATTTT,CAISGRTGVSGNTIYF
.,TRBJ2-7,.,TRBV23-1,TGCGCCAGCAGCCACCCGTTGACCGTAGTCTACGAGCAGTACTTC,CASSHPLTVVYEQYF
.,TRBJ2-7,TRBD2,TRBV6-2/TRBV6-3,TGTGCCAGCAGTTACGTCGCTAGCGGGACGTACGAGCAGTACTTC,CASSYVASGTYEQYF
.,TRBJ2-7,TRBD1,TRBV18,TGTGCCAGCTCACCAGGACAGGGCGACGGAGAGCTGTACTTC,CASSPGQGDGELYF
.,TRBJ2-1,TRBD2,TRBV10-3,TGTGCCATCAGTGAGTCGACGGGGGGTAAGGATGAGCAGTTCTTC,CAISESTGGKDEQFF
.,TRBJ2-5,.,TRBV19,TGTGCCAGTAGTATGACTTCGGGGGCCCAGTACTTC,CASSMTSGAQYF
few,TRBJ2-7,.,TRBV9,TGTGCCAGCAGCTTCCTAGGGGGCGAGCAGTACTTC,CASSFLGGEQYF
.,TRBJ2-1,TRBD2,TRBV18,TGTGCCAGCTCACCACGGCGGGAGCCGAATGAGCAGTTCTTC,CASSPRREPNEQFF
.,TRBJ2-2,.,TRBV5-1,TGCGCCAGCAGCTTGGAGCGACACCCGTCTTCCGGGGAGCTGTTTTTT,CASSLERHPSSGELFF
few,TRBJ1-1,.,TRBV7-2,TGTGCCAGCAGCTTGGAGGGTGACACTGAAGCTTTCTTT,CASSLEGDTEAFF
.,TRBJ2-3,TRBD2,TRBV9,TGTGCCAGCAGCCCAGAGGCTAGCGGGATTAACACAGATACGCAGTATTTT,CASSPEASGINTDTQYF
.,TRBJ2-7,TRBD1,TRBV6-1,TGTGCCAGCACGGACAGGTCTTCCTACGAGCAGTACTTC,CASTDRSSYEQYF
.,TRBJ2-1,TRBD2,TRBV5-4,TGTGCCAGCAGCCCTGGTAATAGCGGGAGTGGGACTCTTCTCTACAATGAGCAGTTCTTC,CASSPGNSGSGTLLYNEQFF
.,TRBJ1-4,.,TRBV6-5,TGTGCCAGCAGTTACTCGCCCCCTGGTTTTGGGCTAAATGAAAAACTGTTTTTT,CASSYSPPGFGLNEKLFF